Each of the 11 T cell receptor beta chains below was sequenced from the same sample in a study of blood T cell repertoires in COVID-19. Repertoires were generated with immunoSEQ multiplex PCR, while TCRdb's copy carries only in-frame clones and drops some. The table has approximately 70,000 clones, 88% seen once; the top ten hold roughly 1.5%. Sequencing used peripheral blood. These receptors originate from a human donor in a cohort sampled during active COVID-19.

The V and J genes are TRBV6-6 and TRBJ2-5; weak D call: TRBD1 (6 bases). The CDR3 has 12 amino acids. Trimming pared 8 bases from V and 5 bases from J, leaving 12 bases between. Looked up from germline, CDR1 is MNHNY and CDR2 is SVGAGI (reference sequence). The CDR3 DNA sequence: TGTGCCAGCGCGACAGGCGGGGAGACCCAGTACTTC. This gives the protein CASATGGETQYF.

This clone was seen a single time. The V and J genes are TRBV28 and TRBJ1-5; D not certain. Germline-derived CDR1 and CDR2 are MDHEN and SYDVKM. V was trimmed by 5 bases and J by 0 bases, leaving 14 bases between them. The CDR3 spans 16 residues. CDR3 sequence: CASSMGRFISNQPQHF. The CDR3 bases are TGTGCCAGCAGTATGGGCCGCTTCATTAGCAATCAGCCCCAGCATTTT.

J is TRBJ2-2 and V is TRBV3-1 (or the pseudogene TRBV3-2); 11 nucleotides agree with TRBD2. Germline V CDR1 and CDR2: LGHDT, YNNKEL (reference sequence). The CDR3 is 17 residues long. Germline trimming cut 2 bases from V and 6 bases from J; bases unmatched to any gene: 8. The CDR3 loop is CASSQWPGLAESGELFF. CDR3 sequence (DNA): TGTGCCAGCAGCCAATGGCCGGGACTAGCGGAGTCCGGGGAGCTGTTTTTT.

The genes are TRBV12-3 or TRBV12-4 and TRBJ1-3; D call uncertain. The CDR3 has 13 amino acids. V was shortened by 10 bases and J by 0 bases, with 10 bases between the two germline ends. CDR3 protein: CATMIYSGNTIYF. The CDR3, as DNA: TGTGCCACCATGATCTACTCTGGAAACACCATATATTTT.

The CDR3 region is CASSDHREQYF. The CDR3 nucleotides are TGTGCCAGCAGTGATCACAGGGAGCAGTACTTC. V and J are TRBV2 and TRBJ2-5; D might be TRBD1 (6 bases). V lost 3 bases and J 11 bases, leaving 10 bases between the germline ends. Germline CDR1 SNHLY, CDR2 FYNNEI. The CDR3 sequence is 11 residues long.

CDR3 sequence (DNA): TGTGCCAGCAGCTTGCCGGGACAGGGGGGGGATACGCAGTATTTT. Amino acids: CASSLPGQGGDTQYF. The gene calls are TRBV5-4 and TRBJ2-3, with 11 bases that match TRBD1. V was pared by 1 base and J by 6 bases, with 4 bases of the junction left unmatched. The CDR3 is made up of 15 amino acids. Germline CDR1 and CDR2: SGHNT and YYREEE (reference sequence).

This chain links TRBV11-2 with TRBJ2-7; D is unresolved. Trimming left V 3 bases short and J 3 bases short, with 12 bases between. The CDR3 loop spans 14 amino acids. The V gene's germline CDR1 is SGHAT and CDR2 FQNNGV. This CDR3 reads CASSLIKSGYEQYF. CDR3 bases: TGTGCCAGCAGCTTGATCAAATCGGGCTACGAGCAGTACTTC.

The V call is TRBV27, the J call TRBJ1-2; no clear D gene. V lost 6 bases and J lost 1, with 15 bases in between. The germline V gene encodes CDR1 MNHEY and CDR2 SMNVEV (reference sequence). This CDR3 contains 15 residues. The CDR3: CASSLDGNRNYGYTF. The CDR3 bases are TGTGCCAGCAGCCTTGACGGGAACCGTAACTATGGCTACACCTTC.

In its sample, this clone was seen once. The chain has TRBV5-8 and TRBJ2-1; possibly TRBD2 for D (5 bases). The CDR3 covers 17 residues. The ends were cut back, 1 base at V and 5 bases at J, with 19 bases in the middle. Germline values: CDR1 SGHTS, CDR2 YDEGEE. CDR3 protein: CASSLRLAFSLNNEQFF. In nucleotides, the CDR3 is TGTGCCAGCAGCTTGCGCCTAGCATTTTCCTTAAACAATGAGCAGTTCTTC.

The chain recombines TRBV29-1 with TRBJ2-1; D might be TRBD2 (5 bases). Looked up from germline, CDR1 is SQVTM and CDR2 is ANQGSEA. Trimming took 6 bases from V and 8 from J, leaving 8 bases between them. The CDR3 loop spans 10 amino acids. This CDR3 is CSVGDHEQFF. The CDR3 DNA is TGCAGCGTCGGGGATCATGAGCAGTTCTTC.

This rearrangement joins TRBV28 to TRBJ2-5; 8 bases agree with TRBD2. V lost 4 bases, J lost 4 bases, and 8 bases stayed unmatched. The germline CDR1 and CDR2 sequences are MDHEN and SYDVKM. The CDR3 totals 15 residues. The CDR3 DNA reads TGTGCCAGCAGTTCGGGAGGGGTGGGACGAGAGACCCAGTACTTC. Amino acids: CASSSGGVGRETQYF.